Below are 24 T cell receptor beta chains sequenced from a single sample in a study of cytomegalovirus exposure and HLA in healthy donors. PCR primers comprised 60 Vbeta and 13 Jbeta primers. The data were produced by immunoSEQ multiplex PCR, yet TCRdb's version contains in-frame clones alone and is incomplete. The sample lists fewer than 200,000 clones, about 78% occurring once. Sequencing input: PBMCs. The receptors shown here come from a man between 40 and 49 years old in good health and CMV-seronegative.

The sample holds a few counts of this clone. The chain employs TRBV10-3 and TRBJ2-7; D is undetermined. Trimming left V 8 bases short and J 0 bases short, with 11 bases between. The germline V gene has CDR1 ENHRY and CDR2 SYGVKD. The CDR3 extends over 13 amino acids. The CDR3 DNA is TGTGCCATCTCTCGCCTAAGCTCCTACGAGCAGTACTTC. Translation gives CAISRLSSYEQYF.

The CDR3 nucleotides are TGTGCCAGTAGTACCGGGAATTCACCCCTCCACTTT. Protein sequence: CASSTGNSPLHF. The chain links TRBV19 to TRBJ1-6; no clear D gene. The ends were cut back, 4 bases at V and 7 bases at J, with 5 bases in the middle. The CDR3 extends over 12 amino acids. CDR1 is LNHDA and CDR2 is SQIVND in the germline V gene (reference sequence).

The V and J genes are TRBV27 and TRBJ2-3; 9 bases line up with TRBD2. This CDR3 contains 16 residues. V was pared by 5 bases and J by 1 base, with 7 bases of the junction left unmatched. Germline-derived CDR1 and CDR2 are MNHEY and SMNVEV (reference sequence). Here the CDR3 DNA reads TGTGCCAGCAGTGCCTTAGCGGGGGTCGGCACAGATACGCAGTATTTT. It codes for CASSALAGVGTDTQYF.

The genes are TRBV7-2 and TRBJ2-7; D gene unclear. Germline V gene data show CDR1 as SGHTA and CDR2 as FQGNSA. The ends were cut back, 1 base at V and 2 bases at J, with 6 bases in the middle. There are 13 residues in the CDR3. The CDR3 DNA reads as TGTGCCAGCAGCTTAGATGGGCCCTACGAGCAGTACTTC. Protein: CASSLDGPYEQYF.

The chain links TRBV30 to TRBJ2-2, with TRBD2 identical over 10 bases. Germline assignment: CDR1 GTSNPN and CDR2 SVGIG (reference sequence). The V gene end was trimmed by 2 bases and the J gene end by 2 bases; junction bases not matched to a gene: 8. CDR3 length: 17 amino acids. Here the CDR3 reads CAWSRVLAGGNTGELFF. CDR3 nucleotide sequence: TGTGCCTGGAGTCGAGTTTTAGCGGGAGGTAACACCGGGGAGCTGTTTTTT.

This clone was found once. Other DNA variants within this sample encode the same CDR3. CDR3 residues: CASSPFAIAGYTGELFF. In nucleotides, the CDR3 is TGCGCCAGCAGCCCCTTTGCGATAGCGGGGTACACCGGGGAGCTGTTTTTT. The genes are TRBV4-3 and TRBJ2-2; 8 nucleotides align to TRBD2. Germline CDR1 is LGHNA and CDR2 is YSLEER. After removal of 4 bases from V and 3 bases from J, the junction contained 10 bases not matched to a gene. The CDR3 contains 17 residues.

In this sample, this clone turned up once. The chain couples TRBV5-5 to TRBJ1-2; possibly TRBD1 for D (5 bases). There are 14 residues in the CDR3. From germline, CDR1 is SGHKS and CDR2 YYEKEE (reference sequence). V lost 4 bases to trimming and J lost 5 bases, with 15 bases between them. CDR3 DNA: TGTGCCAGCAGCGTAGCACAGGAGGGGTATGGCTACACCTTC. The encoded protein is CASSVAQEGYGYTF.

The chain's CDR3 is CASSQSRTGGPDTQYF. The DNA of the CDR3 is TGTGCCAGCAGCCAATCGCGGACAGGGGGCCCAGATACGCAGTATTTT. The J gene is TRBJ2-3, the V gene TRBV16; 11 bases agree with TRBD1. The germline CDR1 and CDR2 sequences are KGHSY and FQNENV. The V gene end was trimmed by 0 bases and the J gene end by 4 bases; junction bases not matched to a gene: 3. This CDR3 has 16 amino acids.

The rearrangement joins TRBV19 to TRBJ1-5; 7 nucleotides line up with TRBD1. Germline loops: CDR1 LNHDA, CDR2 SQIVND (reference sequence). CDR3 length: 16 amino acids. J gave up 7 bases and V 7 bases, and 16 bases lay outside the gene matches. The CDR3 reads CASTKGTVYSGQPQHF. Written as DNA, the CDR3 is TGTGCCAGTACCAAAGGGACAGTTTATAGTGGGCAGCCCCAGCATTTT.

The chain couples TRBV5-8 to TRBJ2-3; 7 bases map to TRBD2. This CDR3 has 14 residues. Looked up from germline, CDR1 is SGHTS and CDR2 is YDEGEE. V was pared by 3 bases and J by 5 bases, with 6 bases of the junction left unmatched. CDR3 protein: CASSYRTRVDTQYF. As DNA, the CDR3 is TGTGCCAGCAGCTACCGGACTAGGGTAGATACGCAGTATTTT. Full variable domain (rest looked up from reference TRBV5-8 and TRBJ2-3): EAGVTQSPTHLIKTRGQQATLRCSPISGHTSVYWYQQALGLGLQFLLWYDEGEERNRGNFPPRFSGRQFPNYSSELNVNALELEDSALYLCASSYRTRVDTQYFGPGTRLTVL.

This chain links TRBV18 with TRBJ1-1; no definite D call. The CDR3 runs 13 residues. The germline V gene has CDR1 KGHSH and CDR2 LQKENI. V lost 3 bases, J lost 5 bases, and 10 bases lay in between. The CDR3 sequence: CASSPSIGTEAFF. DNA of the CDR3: TGTGCCAGCTCACCTTCAATCGGGACTGAAGCTTTCTTT.

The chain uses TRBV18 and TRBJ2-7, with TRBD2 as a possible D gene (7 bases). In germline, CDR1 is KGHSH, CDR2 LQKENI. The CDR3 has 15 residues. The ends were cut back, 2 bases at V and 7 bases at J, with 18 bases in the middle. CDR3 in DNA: TGTGCCAGCTCACCAAGAGGGGGGGAGGTTGAGGAGCAGTACTTC. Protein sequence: CASSPRGGEVEEQYF.

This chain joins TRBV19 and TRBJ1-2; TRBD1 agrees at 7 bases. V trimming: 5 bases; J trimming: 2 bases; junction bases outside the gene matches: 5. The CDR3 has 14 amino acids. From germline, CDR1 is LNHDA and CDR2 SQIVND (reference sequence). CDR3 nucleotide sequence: TGTGCCAGTAGTCCGGGACAGTTCAACTATGGCTACACCTTC. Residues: CASSPGQFNYGYTF.

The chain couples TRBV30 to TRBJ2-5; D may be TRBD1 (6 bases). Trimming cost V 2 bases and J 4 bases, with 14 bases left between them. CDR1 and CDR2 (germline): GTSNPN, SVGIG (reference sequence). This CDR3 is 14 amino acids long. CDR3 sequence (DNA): TGTGCCTGGAGTCAAGGGGGTTTGAGAGAGACCCAGTACTTC. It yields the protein CAWSQGGLRETQYF.

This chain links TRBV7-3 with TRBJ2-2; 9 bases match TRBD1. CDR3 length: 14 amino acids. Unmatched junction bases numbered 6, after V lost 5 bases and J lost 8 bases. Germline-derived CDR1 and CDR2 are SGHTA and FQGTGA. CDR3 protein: CASSLIQGAGELFF. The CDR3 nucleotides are TGTGCCAGCAGCCTTATACAGGGGGCTGGGGAGCTGTTTTTT.

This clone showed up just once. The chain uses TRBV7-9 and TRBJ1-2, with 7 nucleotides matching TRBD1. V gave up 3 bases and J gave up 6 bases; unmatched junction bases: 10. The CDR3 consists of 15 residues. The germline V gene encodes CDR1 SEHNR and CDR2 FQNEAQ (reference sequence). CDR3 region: CASSFGRQGEDGYTF. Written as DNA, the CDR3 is TGTGCCAGCAGCTTCGGCAGACAGGGTGAGGATGGCTACACCTTC.

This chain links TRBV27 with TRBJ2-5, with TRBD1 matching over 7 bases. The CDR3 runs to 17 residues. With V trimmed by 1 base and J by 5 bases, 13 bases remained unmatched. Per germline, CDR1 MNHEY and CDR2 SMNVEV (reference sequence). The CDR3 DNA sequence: TGTGCCAGCAGTTTATACCCTTTCCGACAGGGCCCGGAGACCCAGTACTTC. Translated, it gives CASSLYPFRQGPETQYF.

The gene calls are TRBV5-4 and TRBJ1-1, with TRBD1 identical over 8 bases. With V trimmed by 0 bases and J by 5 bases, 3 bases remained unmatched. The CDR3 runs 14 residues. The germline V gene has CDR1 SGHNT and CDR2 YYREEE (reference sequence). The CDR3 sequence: CASSLGRGQTEAFF. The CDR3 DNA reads TGTGCCAGCAGCTTGGGCAGGGGGCAAACTGAAGCTTTCTTT. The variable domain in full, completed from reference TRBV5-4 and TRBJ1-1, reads ETGVTQSPTHLIKTRGQQVTLRCSSQSGHNTVSWYQQALGQGPQFIFQYYREEENGRGNFPPRFSGLQFPNYSSELNVNALELDDSALYLCASSLGRGQTEAFFGQGTRLTVV.

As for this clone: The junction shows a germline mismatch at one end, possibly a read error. CDR3 DNA sequence: TGTGCCAGCAGTGATCGGACTAACTATAGCTACACCTTC. Translated, it gives CASSDRTNYSYTF. This rearrangement joins TRBV2 to TRBJ1-2; no firm D call. CDR1 is SNHLY and CDR2 is FYNNEI in the germline V gene. CDR3 length: 13 amino acids.

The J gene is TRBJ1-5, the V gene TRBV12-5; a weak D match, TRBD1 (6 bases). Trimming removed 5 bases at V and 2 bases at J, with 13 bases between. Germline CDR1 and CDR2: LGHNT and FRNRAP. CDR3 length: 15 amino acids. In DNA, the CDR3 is TGTGCTAGTGGTATACAGGGATTCGGCAATCAGCCCCAGCATTTT. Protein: CASGIQGFGNQPQHF.

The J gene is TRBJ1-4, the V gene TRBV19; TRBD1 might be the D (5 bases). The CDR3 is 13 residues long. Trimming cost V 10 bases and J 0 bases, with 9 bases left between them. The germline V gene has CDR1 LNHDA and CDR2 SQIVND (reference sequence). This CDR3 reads CATRGATNEKLFF. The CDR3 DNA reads TGTGCCACTCGGGGGGCAACTAATGAAAAACTGTTTTTT.

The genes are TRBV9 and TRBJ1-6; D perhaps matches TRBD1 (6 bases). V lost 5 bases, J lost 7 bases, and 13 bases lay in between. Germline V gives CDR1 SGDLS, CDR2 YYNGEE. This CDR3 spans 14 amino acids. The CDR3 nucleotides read TGTGCCAGCAGTCTACAGGGCGTGAATTCACCCCTCCACTTT. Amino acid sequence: CASSLQGVNSPLHF.

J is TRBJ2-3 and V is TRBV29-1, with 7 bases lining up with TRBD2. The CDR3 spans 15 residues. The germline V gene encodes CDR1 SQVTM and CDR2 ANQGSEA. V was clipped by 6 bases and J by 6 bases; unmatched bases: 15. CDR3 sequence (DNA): TGCAGCGTGGGAGGGACTTCCTTCCCTCAGGATACGCAGTATTTT. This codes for CSVGGTSFPQDTQYF.

The CDR3 protein is CAISVGQAPLHF. In DNA, the CDR3 is TGTGCCATCAGTGTCGGACAGGCACCCCTCCACTTT. This chain uses TRBV10-3 with TRBJ1-6; 7 nucleotides match TRBD1. This CDR3 region has 12 residues. Unmatched junction bases numbered 2, after V lost 4 bases and J lost 11 bases. Germline V gene sequence: CDR1 ENHRY, CDR2 SYGVKD.